This TCR beta chain is from a study of siplizumab effects on memory and regulatory T cells (dated by TCRdb to the late 2010s). Broadly, across the study: The study examined how the anti-CD2 antibody siplizumab affects alloreactive T-cell subsets in allogeneic mixed lymphocyte reactions built from human PBMCs.

The library was produced with the immunoSEQ multiplex PCR assay. Each sample had 90,000 to 100,000 TCR templates assayed by the deep sequencing platform. Genomic DNA extracted from sorted T cells was used for TCRbeta CDR3 sequencing. Concerning the study's data processing: The R programming language was used for clonal analysis of the TCRbeta CDR3 data. Alloreactive CD4+ and CD8+ clones were defined by comparing unstimulated samples with post-reaction CFSE-low samples. Regulatory or non-regulatory origin was assigned to alloreactive CD4+ clones by matching of sequences to sorted unstimulated Treg and non-Treg repertoires. The source is immuneACCESS, and TCRdb retained only in-frame sequences with V and J called. Part of the clones is not carried over; for the studies checked, unresolved V genes explain less than half of this, and the remainder is unexplained. For V, J and clone size, that table is used; D and trimming come from the DNA. This sample is represented by 65,000 to 85,000 clones; 93% of them were singletons. Jointly, the top ten make up 4% to 5.5% of the sample.

The germline V gene specifies SNHLY as CDR1 and FYNNEI as CDR2. Unmatched junction bases come to 4, with V trimmed by 6 bases and J by 2 bases. Its CDR3 holds 14 amino acids, cysteine through phenylalanine. Here the CDR3 DNA is all that survives: 42 bases in frame from base 1. Sorted unstimulated T cells and proliferating T cells recovered from mixed lymphocyte reactions were subjected to TCRbeta CDR3 sequencing. Fresh whole blood from 9 to 11 HLA-typed healthy donors was used to isolate PBMCs. For this clone: Its antigen remains undetermined. Base qualities are not recorded, but no much larger clone differs from it by a single base.

Here is what the overall study found, with its caveats: Of the alloreactive CD4+ clones that could be mapped, the Treg-derived share averaged around 70% with siplizumab compared with about 27% in control reactions. About 75-97% of proliferating CD4+ or CD8+ clones could not be given a naive or memory phenotype. No functional confirmation was obtained for the suppressive function of proliferating Tregs from siplizumab cultures. Unstimulated naive T cells appeared more diverse than memory T cells, and naive cells seemed to contribute substantially to the alloresponse. Siplizumab significantly reduced the cumulative frequency of alloreactive sequences traceable to unstimulated CD4+ memory T cells. Sequences below about 10^-5 frequency were poorly captured, so only a minor fraction of alloreactive clones could be mapped to unstimulated subsets.

Here the chain combines TRBV2 and TRBJ1-5, with 7 bases aligning to TRBD1. The source material was CD8+ T cells sorted from blood. This clonotype originated in a human donor in good health. CDR3 reads: CASRDGTGNQPQHF. The nucleotide sequence is TGTGCCAGCAGGGATGGGACAGGCAATCAGCCCCAGCATTTT.